A selection of T cell receptor beta chains follows, all from one sample in a study of T cell responses to AZD1222 COVID-19 vaccine. TCRdb's table, derived via immunoSEQ multiplex PCR, lists solely in-frame clones and lacks some. Of 95,000 to 110,000 clones listed, more than 70% are singletons. Sequencing used peripheral blood, obtained on day 0 of AZD1222 vaccination. The source is an adult in good health. The CDR3 runs from the conserved cysteine through the conserved F or W. The D gene is left open where the match is weak. Clone size, where shown, is once, few, many, or a class for clones that have expanded.

clone_size: few
v_call: TRBV2
d_call: NA
j_call: TRBJ2-7
cdr3_aa: CASSAGWYEQYF
cdr3_nt: TGTGCCAGCAGTGCGGGATGGTACGAGCAGTACTTC

clone_size: NA
v_call: TRBV28
d_call: TRBD2
j_call: TRBJ2-7
cdr3_aa: CASSYGGYEQYF
cdr3_nt: TGTGCCAGCAGTTACGGGGGGTACGAGCAGTACTTC

clone_size: NA
v_call: TRBV6-1
d_call: NA
j_call: TRBJ2-1
cdr3_aa: CASSEWGGVGAQFF
cdr3_nt: TGTGCCAGCAGTGAATGGGGAGGCGTAGGAGCGCAGTTCTTC

clone_size: NA
v_call: TRBV29-1
d_call: TRBD1
j_call: TRBJ1-2
cdr3_aa: CSVEWGQDVYGYTF
cdr3_nt: TGCAGCGTTGAATGGGGACAGGATGTCTATGGCTACACCTTC

clone_size: NA
v_call: TRBV28
d_call: NA
j_call: TRBJ1-4
cdr3_aa: CASSLIGNGEKLFF
cdr3_nt: TGTGCCAGCAGTTTAATTGGAAACGGGGAAAAACTGTTTTTT

clone_size: NA
v_call: TRBV5-1
d_call: NA
j_call: TRBJ2-7
cdr3_aa: CASSLATDSTYEQYF
cdr3_nt: TGCGCCAGCAGCTTGGCCACGGACAGTACCTACGAGCAGTACTTC

clone_size: NA
v_call: TRBV4-2
d_call: TRBD2
j_call: TRBJ2-1
cdr3_aa: CASSQAVGGGDLYNEQFF
cdr3_nt: TGTGCCAGCAGCCAAGCGGTGGGGGGAGGGGATCTCTACAATGAGCAGTTCTTC

clone_size: NA
v_call: TRBV3-1/TRBV3-2
d_call: TRBD1
j_call: TRBJ1-1
cdr3_aa: CASSLEGGARVGAFF
cdr3_nt: TGTGCCAGCAGCCTGGAAGGGGGCGCACGGGTAGGAGCTTTCTTT

clone_size: NA
v_call: TRBV24-1
d_call: TRBD1
j_call: TRBJ2-7
cdr3_aa: CATSESGGPSSYEQYF
cdr3_nt: TGTGCCACCAGTGAGTCAGGGGGCCCCAGCTCCTACGAGCAGTACTTC

clone_size: few
v_call: TRBV7-9
d_call: TRBD1
j_call: TRBJ1-4
cdr3_aa: CASSLGVTGASTNEKLFF
cdr3_nt: TGTGCCAGCAGCTTAGGGGTGACAGGGGCCTCAACTAATGAAAAACTGTTTTTT

clone_size: NA
v_call: TRBV7-3
d_call: NA
j_call: TRBJ1-3
cdr3_aa: CASSLNSRGASGNTIYF
cdr3_nt: TGTGCCAGCAGCTTAAACTCCCGGGGAGCCTCTGGAAACACCATATATTTT

clone_size: NA
v_call: TRBV24-1
d_call: NA
j_call: TRBJ1-2
cdr3_aa: CATSERLIIQGMGYGYTF
cdr3_nt: TGTGCCACCAGTGAACGCCTCATCATTCAGGGGATGGGATATGGCTACACCTTC

clone_size: NA
v_call: TRBV27
d_call: TRBD2
j_call: TRBJ2-1
cdr3_aa: CASSWTSARSYNEQFF
cdr3_nt: TGTGCCAGCAGTTGGACTAGCGCTCGCTCCTACAATGAGCAGTTCTTC

clone_size: few
v_call: TRBV5-1
d_call: NA
j_call: TRBJ2-7
cdr3_aa: CASSPMTRGHEQYF
cdr3_nt: TGCGCCAGCAGCCCAATGACACGGGGCCACGAGCAGTACTTC

clone_size: once
v_call: TRBV5-4
d_call: TRBD1
j_call: TRBJ2-1
cdr3_aa: CASSRWTGNEQFF
cdr3_nt: TGTGCCAGCAGCAGATGGACAGGGAATGAGCAGTTCTTC

clone_size: NA
v_call: TRBV29-1
d_call: TRBD2
j_call: TRBJ2-2
cdr3_aa: CSVDAGGTGELFF
cdr3_nt: TGCAGCGTTGACGCGGGAGGCACCGGGGAGCTGTTTTTT

clone_size: NA
v_call: TRBV3-1/TRBV3-2
d_call: NA
j_call: TRBJ1-1
cdr3_aa: CASSQDSGYNTEAFF
cdr3_nt: TGTGCCAGCAGCCAAGATTCGGGGTATAACACTGAAGCTTTCTTT

clone_size: NA
v_call: TRBV7-3
d_call: TRBD2
j_call: TRBJ2-5
cdr3_aa: CASSKTSGEKTQYF
cdr3_nt: TGTGCCAGCAGCAAGACTAGCGGGGAAAAGACCCAGTACTTC

clone_size: NA
v_call: TRBV2
d_call: TRBD2
j_call: TRBJ2-1
cdr3_aa: CASSGQAGGNNEQFF
cdr3_nt: TGTGCCAGCAGTGGTCAAGCGGGAGGGAACAATGAGCAGTTCTTC

clone_size: once
v_call: TRBV7-3
d_call: NA
j_call: TRBJ1-1
cdr3_aa: CASSLGGQNQAFF
cdr3_nt: TGTGCCAGCAGCCTGGGGGGGCAGAATCAAGCTTTCTTT

clone_size: NA
v_call: TRBV6-5
d_call: NA
j_call: TRBJ2-7
cdr3_aa: CASSLDGRDRSYEQYF
cdr3_nt: TGTGCCAGCAGTTTGGACGGGAGAGACCGCTCCTACGAGCAGTACTTC

clone_size: NA
v_call: TRBV5-1
d_call: NA
j_call: TRBJ2-1
cdr3_aa: CASSRTGSLSYNEQFF
cdr3_nt: TGCGCCAGCAGCCGTACAGGGAGCCTTTCCTACAATGAGCAGTTCTTC

clone_size: NA
v_call: TRBV5-4
d_call: TRBD1
j_call: TRBJ1-3
cdr3_aa: CASSTDRGQGNTIYF
cdr3_nt: TGTGCCAGCAGCACGGACAGGGGGCAGGGAAACACCATATATTTT

clone_size: NA
v_call: TRBV2
d_call: TRBD2
j_call: TRBJ2-1
cdr3_aa: CASSRGGRIQNEQFF
cdr3_nt: TGTGCCAGCAGCAGGGGCGGGAGGATTCAGAATGAGCAGTTCTTC

clone_size: NA
v_call: TRBV10-3
d_call: NA
j_call: TRBJ1-6
cdr3_aa: CAITGGDSPLHF
cdr3_nt: TGTGCCATCACGGGAGGTGATTCACCCCTCCACTTT

clone_size: NA
v_call: TRBV14
d_call: TRBD2
j_call: TRBJ2-1
cdr3_aa: CASSPFGSGRSYNEQFF
cdr3_nt: TGTGCCAGCAGCCCCTTCGGTAGCGGGCGCTCCTACAATGAGCAGTTCTTC

clone_size: NA
v_call: TRBV30
d_call: TRBD1
j_call: TRBJ2-7
cdr3_aa: CAWNPGQTYEQYF
cdr3_nt: TGTGCCTGGAACCCGGGACAGACCTACGAGCAGTACTTC

clone_size: NA
v_call: TRBV27
d_call: NA
j_call: TRBJ1-6
cdr3_aa: CASSFRQESSPLHF
cdr3_nt: TGTGCCAGCAGTTTTCGGCAGGAGAGTTCACCCCTCCACTTT

clone_size: NA
v_call: TRBV6-2/TRBV6-3
d_call: TRBD1
j_call: TRBJ1-1
cdr3_aa: CASSKQGAVGTEAFF
cdr3_nt: TGTGCCAGCAGTAAACAGGGGGCCGTTGGTACTGAAGCTTTCTTT

clone_size: NA
v_call: TRBV27
d_call: NA
j_call: TRBJ1-4
cdr3_aa: CASSRGAWGTNEKLFF
cdr3_nt: TGTGCCAGCAGTAGGGGGGCCTGGGGGACTAATGAAAAACTGTTTTTT

clone_size: NA
v_call: TRBV6-6
d_call: NA
j_call: TRBJ1-1
cdr3_aa: CASLRSGGTEAFF
cdr3_nt: TGTGCCAGCCTTAGGTCTGGGGGCACTGAAGCTTTCTTT

clone_size: few
v_call: TRBV10-1
d_call: NA
j_call: TRBJ1-2
cdr3_aa: CASSGAGRGASRYGYTF
cdr3_nt: TGCGCCAGCAGTGGAGCGGGCAGGGGCGCCTCTCGGTATGGCTACACCTTC

clone_size: NA
v_call: TRBV6-5
d_call: TRBD1
j_call: TRBJ1-5
cdr3_aa: CASSRDSSNQPQHF
cdr3_nt: TGTGCCAGCAGTAGGGACAGTTCCAATCAGCCCCAGCATTTT

clone_size: NA
v_call: TRBV15
d_call: NA
j_call: TRBJ1-2
cdr3_aa: CATSTRDVVETF
cdr3_nt: TGTGCCACCAGCACCCGGGACGTGGTAGAAACCTTC

clone_size: NA
v_call: TRBV15
d_call: TRBD2
j_call: TRBJ2-2
cdr3_aa: CATSRDSGRYTGELFF
cdr3_nt: TGTGCCACCAGCAGAGATAGCGGGAGGTATACCGGGGAGCTGTTTTTT

clone_size: NA
v_call: TRBV10-3
d_call: TRBD1
j_call: TRBJ1-2
cdr3_aa: CAISGTGTGNYGYTF
cdr3_nt: TGTGCCATCAGCGGGACAGGAACTGGCAACTATGGCTACACCTTC

clone_size: few
v_call: TRBV27
d_call: NA
j_call: TRBJ1-6
cdr3_aa: CASKYPRGSSPLHF
cdr3_nt: TGTGCCAGCAAATACCCCAGGGGCAGTTCACCCCTCCACTTT

clone_size: NA
v_call: TRBV7-2
d_call: NA
j_call: TRBJ1-3
cdr3_aa: CASSLRGGTGGNTIYF
cdr3_nt: TGTGCCAGCAGCTTAAGGGGTGGGACGGGTGGAAACACCATATATTTT

clone_size: once
v_call: TRBV12-3/TRBV12-4
d_call: TRBD2
j_call: TRBJ2-1
cdr3_aa: CASSPSGRDYRVF
cdr3_nt: TGTGCCAGCAGCCCTAGCGGGAGGGATTACAGGGTCTTC

clone_size: NA
v_call: TRBV2
d_call: NA
j_call: TRBJ1-6
cdr3_aa: CASSAPNSPLHF
cdr3_nt: TGTGCCAGCAGTGCTCCTAATTCACCCCTCCACTTT

clone_size: NA
v_call: TRBV5-1
d_call: NA
j_call: TRBJ2-7
cdr3_aa: CASSLEGVLVPYEQYF
cdr3_nt: TGCGCCAGCAGCTTGGAGGGGGTCCTAGTCCCTTACGAGCAGTACTTC

clone_size: NA
v_call: TRBV28
d_call: NA
j_call: TRBJ1-2
cdr3_aa: CASSLGRTLDGYTF
cdr3_nt: TGTGCCAGCAGCCTCGGACGTACATTAGACGGCTACACCTTC

clone_size: NA
v_call: TRBV2
d_call: NA
j_call: TRBJ1-2
cdr3_aa: CASSAIGFGYTF
cdr3_nt: TGTGCCAGCAGTGCGATAGGTTTTGGCTACACCTTC

clone_size: NA
v_call: TRBV2
d_call: NA
j_call: TRBJ1-5
cdr3_aa: CASSQGVDQPQHF
cdr3_nt: TGTGCCAGCAGCCAGGGTGTCGATCAGCCCCAGCATTTT

clone_size: NA
v_call: TRBV19
d_call: NA
j_call: TRBJ1-5
cdr3_aa: CASSIDLSRAGGQPQHF
cdr3_nt: TGTGCCAGTAGTATAGATCTATCCAGGGCGGGAGGGCAGCCCCAGCATTTT

clone_size: once
v_call: TRBV27
d_call: NA
j_call: TRBJ1-6
cdr3_aa: CASSFEGSPLHF
cdr3_nt: TGTGCCAGCAGTTTTGAGGGCTCACCCCTCCACTTT

clone_size: NA
v_call: TRBV24-1
d_call: NA
j_call: TRBJ2-7
cdr3_aa: CATRGSPPIEQYF
cdr3_nt: TGTGCCACCCGGGGGAGTCCCCCCATCGAGCAGTACTTC

clone_size: NA
v_call: TRBV28
d_call: NA
j_call: TRBJ2-7
cdr3_aa: CASSLPLQGQYF
cdr3_nt: TGTGCCAGCAGTTTACCCCTACAGGGGCAGTACTTC

clone_size: NA
v_call: TRBV2
d_call: NA
j_call: TRBJ2-6
cdr3_aa: CASGLGTPSGANVLTF
cdr3_nt: TGTGCCAGCGGACTCGGGACACCCTCTGGGGCCAACGTCCTGACTTTC

clone_size: NA
v_call: TRBV15
d_call: TRBD2
j_call: TRBJ2-7
cdr3_aa: CATSRDTTSGTRSYEQYF
cdr3_nt: TGTGCCACCAGCAGAGATACGACTAGCGGGACCAGATCCTACGAGCAGTACTTC

clone_size: NA
v_call: TRBV9
d_call: NA
j_call: TRBJ1-5
cdr3_aa: CASSAGATGSQPQHF
cdr3_nt: TGTGCCAGCAGCGCAGGGGCGACTGGAAGTCAGCCCCAGCATTTT

clone_size: NA
v_call: TRBV7-8
d_call: NA
j_call: TRBJ1-4
cdr3_aa: CASSGHSATNEKLFF
cdr3_nt: TGTGCCAGCAGCGGCCACAGCGCAACTAATGAAAAACTGTTTTTT

clone_size: NA
v_call: TRBV7-2
d_call: TRBD2
j_call: TRBJ2-7
cdr3_aa: CASSLMATSGTYEQYF
cdr3_nt: TGTGCCAGCAGCTTAATGGCTACTAGCGGGACCTACGAGCAGTACTTC

clone_size: NA
v_call: TRBV7-3
d_call: TRBD1
j_call: TRBJ2-1
cdr3_aa: CASSGRDRPWEQFF
cdr3_nt: TGTGCCAGCAGCGGCCGGGACAGGCCGTGGGAGCAGTTCTTC

clone_size: NA
v_call: TRBV5-1
d_call: TRBD2
j_call: TRBJ2-1
cdr3_aa: CASRPTTSWGNEQFF
cdr3_nt: TGCGCCAGCAGACCAACGACTAGCTGGGGCAATGAGCAGTTCTTC

clone_size: NA
v_call: TRBV18
d_call: TRBD1
j_call: TRBJ2-7
cdr3_aa: CASSPGRQGYEQYF
cdr3_nt: TGTGCCAGCTCACCAGGGAGACAGGGATACGAGCAGTACTTC

clone_size: NA
v_call: TRBV5-1
d_call: NA
j_call: TRBJ2-5
cdr3_aa: CASSLGGEETQYF
cdr3_nt: TGCGCCAGCAGCTTGGGGGGAGAAGAGACCCAGTACTTC

clone_size: few
v_call: TRBV4-1
d_call: NA
j_call: TRBJ1-1
cdr3_aa: CASSLTDRNTEAFF
cdr3_nt: TGCGCCAGCAGCCTAACCGACAGGAACACTGAAGCTTTCTTT